These 21 T cell receptor beta chains originate from one sample sequenced in a study of cytomegalovirus exposure and HLA in healthy donors. PCR employed 60 Vbeta and 13 Jbeta primers. Clones were sequenced by immunoSEQ multiplex PCR, and TCRdb holds only the in-frame ones, with some missing. Among roughly 200,000 clones listed, around 78% were seen once. What was sequenced was PBMCs. The receptors originated from a young man in good health and CMV-seronegative.

The rearrangement links TRBV29-1 to TRBJ2-4, with TRBD1 identical over 9 bases. V shed 4 bases, J shed 5 bases, and the junction held 6 bases outside the gene matches. The CDR3 has 14 residues. The germline V gene has CDR1 SQVTM and CDR2 ANQGSEA. DNA of the CDR3: TGCAGCGTTGGACAGGGGGGTTGGGAAAACATTCAGTACTTC. Residues: CSVGQGGWENIQYF.

The chain combines TRBV27 with TRBJ1-2; TRBD1 is a possible D gene (5 bases). The CDR3 loop spans 13 amino acids. V was cut by 3 bases and J by 4 bases, with 9 bases left in between. Germline V CDR1 and CDR2: MNHEY, SMNVEV (reference sequence). In DNA form, the CDR3 reads TGTGCCAGCAGTTTCCGCGACAGCTATGGCTACACCTTC. It specifies CASSFRDSYGYTF.

The CDR3 bases are TGTGCCAGCAGCCAAGATCTTGGAGGGGCAGTTTTCACAGATACGCAGTATTTT. It specifies CASSQDLGGAVFTDTQYF. The chain uses TRBV14 and TRBJ2-3; TRBD2 is a possible D gene (6 bases). The germline gives CDR1 SGHDN, CDR2 FVKESK. V shed 0 bases and J shed 2 bases, with 18 bases lying between them. This CDR3 comprises 18 residues.

The V and J genes are TRBV7-3 and TRBJ2-2; D is possibly TRBD2 (6 bases). Per germline, CDR1 SGHTA and CDR2 FQGTGA. Trimming pared 5 bases from V and 1 base from J, leaving 11 bases between. The CDR3 is 15 amino acids. The CDR3 DNA reads as TGTGCCAGCAGCCCCATGGGGGGGAACACCGGGGAGCTGTTTTTT. It is translated as CASSPMGGNTGELFF.

The chain couples TRBV19 to TRBJ2-7; 7 positions agree with TRBD1. V gave up 1 base and J gave up 6 bases; unmatched junction bases: 6. CDR1 and CDR2 from the germline V gene are LNHDA and SQIVND (reference sequence). This CDR3 contains 14 residues. The DNA for the CDR3 is TGTGCCAGTAGTATAGGAGGGGGCGCCGGCGAGCAGTACTTC. It translates to CASSIGGGAGEQYF.

The chain employs TRBV27 and TRBJ2-3; TRBD1 agrees at 8 bases. The V segment lost 6 bases and the J segment 3 bases; nucleotides outside the gene matches: 8. CDR1 and CDR2 from the germline V gene are MNHEY and SMNVEV (reference sequence). The CDR3 has 15 residues. The CDR3 region has the DNA TGTGCCAGCAGCCCAAGGGACAGGAGTACAGATACGCAGTATTTT. Its protein is CASSPRDRSTDTQYF.

The chain carries TRBV5-1 and TRBJ2-7; possible D gene TRBD1, 5 bases. Between the trimmed V and J ends, which lost 4 bases and 6 bases, there was a span of 17 bases. This CDR3 comprises 14 residues. Germline V CDR1 and CDR2: SGHRS, YFSETQ. CDR3 sequence reads: CASSGDSDGPEQYF. In nucleotides, the CDR3 is TGCGCCAGCAGCGGTGACAGCGATGGACCCGAGCAGTACTTC.

The gene calls are TRBV11-3 and TRBJ2-6, with TRBD2 matching 14 bases. The V gene end was trimmed by 5 bases and the J gene end by 0 bases; junction bases not matched to a gene: 3. The CDR3 is 18 residues long. The germline V gene has CDR1 SGHNT and CDR2 YENEEA. The CDR3 nucleotides read TGTGCCAGCAGCCTGGGACTAGCGGGAGACTCTGGGGCCAACGTCCTGACTTTC. Protein: CASSLGLAGDSGANVLTF. Full variable domain (remainder filled in from reference TRBV11-3 and TRBJ2-6): EAGVVQSPRYKIIEKKQPVAFWCNPISGHNTLYWYLQNLGQGPELLIRYENEEAVDDSQLPKDRFSAERLKGVDSTLKIQPAELGDSAVYLCASSLGLAGDSGANVLTFGAGSRLTVL.

The chain employs TRBV6-4 and TRBJ2-3, with 9 bases fitting TRBD2. Germline CDR1 and CDR2: MRHNA and SNTAGT. V was pared by 8 bases and J by 0 bases, with 3 bases of the junction left unmatched. The CDR3 sequence is 14 residues long. In nucleotides, the CDR3 is TGTGCCAGCTCGACTAGCGGCAGCACAGATACGCAGTATTTT. This translates into CASSTSGSTDTQYF.

This rearrangement joins TRBV27 to TRBJ2-7; 12 bases line up with TRBD2. Germline values: CDR1 MNHEY, CDR2 SMNVEV (reference sequence). With 10 bases clipped from V and 5 bases from J, the junction kept 9 bases outside the gene matches. The CDR3 has 14 residues. CDR3 coding DNA: TGTGCCACCACGCCTAGCGGGAGGGCCAACGAGCAGTACTTC. The encoded protein is CATTPSGRANEQYF.

The rearrangement joins TRBV30 to TRBJ2-7; no clear D gene. The CDR3 runs 11 residues. The germline V and J ends were trimmed by 0 bases and 6 bases, with 6 bases remaining between them. CDR1 and CDR2 (germline): GTSNPN, SVGIG (reference sequence). The CDR3 is CAWSVNIEQYF. The CDR3, as DNA: TGTGCCTGGAGTGTAAATATCGAGCAGTACTTC.

The genes are TRBV9 and TRBJ2-1; the match to TRBD2 covers 7 bases. Germline CDR1 reads SGDLS; CDR2 reads YYNGEE. V was clipped by 4 bases and J by 7 bases; unmatched bases: 11. The CDR3 runs to 15 residues. The CDR3 nucleotides are TGTGCCAGCAGCACGTTCGCGGGAGTGGGAAATGAGCAGTTCTTC. Its protein product is CASSTFAGVGNEQFF. Supplemented by reference TRBV9 and TRBJ2-1, the full variable domain reads DSGVTQTPKHLITATGQRVTLRCSPRSGDLSVYWYQQSLDQGLQFLIQYYNGEERAKGNILERFSAQQFPDLHSELNLSSLELGDSALYFCASSTFAGVGNEQFFGPGTRLTVL.

This clone was picked up one time. V and J are TRBV6-1 and TRBJ1-1; possible D gene TRBD1, 6 bases. Germline V gene data show CDR1 as MNHNS and CDR2 as SASEGT. The ends were cut back, 7 bases at V and 8 bases at J, with 17 bases in the middle. The CDR3 covers 13 residues. CDR3: CASTQGGAREAFF. For the CDR3, the DNA is TGTGCCAGCACCCAAGGGGGGGCTCGGGAAGCTTTCTTT.

This clone was detected only a few times. The V call is TRBV10-3, the J call TRBJ2-5; 8 positions match TRBD2. This CDR3 has 18 amino acids. Germline trimming cut 0 bases from V and 4 bases from J; bases unmatched to any gene: 13. Germline V gene data show CDR1 as ENHRY and CDR2 as SYGVKD. The CDR3 protein is CAISESSAGETESETQYF. CDR3 sequence (DNA): TGTGCCATCAGTGAGTCATCAGCGGGAGAAACCGAGTCAGAGACCCAGTACTTC.

The chain uses TRBV25-1 and TRBJ1-3; D is possibly TRBD1 (6 bases). The CDR3 extends over 15 amino acids. CDR1 MGHDK and CDR2 SYGVNS come from the germline V gene. The germline V and J ends were trimmed by 1 base and 3 bases, with 10 bases remaining between them. CDR3 sequence (DNA): TGTGCCAGCAGTGAATGGGGGGGCAATGGAAACACCATATATTTT. As protein: CASSEWGGNGNTIYF.

The rearrangement links TRBV5-1 to TRBJ2-1, with D tentatively TRBD1 (5 bases). Trimming stripped 4 bases from V and 10 bases from J, with 12 bases between. CDR3 length equals 12 residues. Germline assignment: CDR1 SGHRS and CDR2 YFSETQ. The CDR3 loop reads CASSQQVGEQFF. The DNA for the CDR3 is TGCGCCAGCAGCCAACAGGTCGGCGAGCAGTTCTTC.

This clone has only a few counts. The chain uses TRBV29-1 and TRBJ2-2, with D tentatively TRBD1 (6 bases). Trimming stripped 5 bases from V and 1 base from J, with 14 bases between. The V gene's germline CDR1 is SQVTM and CDR2 ANQGSEA. This CDR3 contains 15 residues. DNA for the CDR3: TGCAGCGTTTACCGACAGGACCTGAACACCGGGGAGCTGTTTTTT. This sequence encodes CSVYRQDLNTGELFF.

This sequence joins TRBV6-5 and TRBJ2-7; D unclear. Trimming shortened V by 4 bases and J by 2 bases, and 15 bases separated the two germline ends. The CDR3 contains 15 residues. The germline CDR1 and CDR2 sequences are MNHEY and SVGAGI. CDR3 sequence reads: CASSSARWPTYEQYF. CDR3 bases: TGTGCCAGCAGTTCGGCCAGGTGGCCTACCTACGAGCAGTACTTC.

The chain has TRBV11-2 and TRBJ2-7, with 11 bases fitting TRBD2. The CDR3 covers 14 residues. Trimming took 3 bases from V and 3 from J; bases not matched to a gene: 1. Germline V gene data show CDR1 as SGHAT and CDR2 as FQNNGV. CDR3 sequence: CASSLTSGIYEQYF. CDR3 in DNA: TGTGCCAGCAGCTTGACTAGCGGGATCTACGAGCAGTACTTC.

The V call is TRBV19, the J call TRBJ2-7; TRBD2 matches at 7 bases. Germline V CDR1 and CDR2: LNHDA, SQIVND (reference sequence). Trimming at V came to 8 bases and at J to 7 bases, leaving 17 bases not matched to a gene. The CDR3 extends over 15 amino acids. CDR3 DNA: TGTGCCAGTCGACCCCAAGCCCAGACCGGGGGGGAGCAGTACTTC. Protein product: CASRPQAQTGGEQYF.

CDR3 loop: CASSRGLYSNQPQHF. CDR3 nucleotide sequence: TGTGCCAGTAGTCGAGGATTATATAGCAATCAGCCCCAGCATTTT. The rearrangement links TRBV19 to TRBJ1-5; D is uncertain. The CDR3 totals 15 residues. V was cut by 5 bases and J by 0 bases, with 11 bases left in between. CDR1 and CDR2 from the germline V gene are LNHDA and SQIVND (reference sequence). Looking up the rest from reference TRBV19 and TRBJ1-5 gives the full variable domain: DGGITQSPKYLFRKEGQNVTLSCEQNLNHDAMYWYRQDPGQGLRLIYYSQIVNDFQKGDIAEGYSVSREKKESFPLTVTSAQKNPTAFYLCASSRGLYSNQPQHFGDGTRLSIL.